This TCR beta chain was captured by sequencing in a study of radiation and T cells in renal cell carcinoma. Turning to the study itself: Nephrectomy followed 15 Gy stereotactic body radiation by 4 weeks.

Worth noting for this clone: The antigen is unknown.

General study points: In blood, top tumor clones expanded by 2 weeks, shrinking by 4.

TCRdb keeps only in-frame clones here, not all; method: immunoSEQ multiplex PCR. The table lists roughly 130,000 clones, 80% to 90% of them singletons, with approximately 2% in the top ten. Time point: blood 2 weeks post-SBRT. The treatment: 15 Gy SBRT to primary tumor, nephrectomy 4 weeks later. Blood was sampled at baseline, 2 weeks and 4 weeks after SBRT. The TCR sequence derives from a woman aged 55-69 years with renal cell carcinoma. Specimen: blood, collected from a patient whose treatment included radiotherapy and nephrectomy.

The CDR3 bases are TGTGCCAGCAAATCCGCCCAAGAGACCCAGTACTTC. It codes for CASKSAQETQYF. The rearrangement links TRBV6-6 to TRBJ2-5; no clear D gene. Per the germline V gene, CDR1 is MNHNY and CDR2 is SVGAGI (reference sequence). The V end lost 7 bases, the J end lost 1 base, and 7 bases lay between the germline ends. The CDR3 spans 12 residues.